These 13 T cell receptor beta chains were sequenced from one sample in a study of blood T cell repertoires in COVID-19. Clones were sequenced by immunoSEQ multiplex PCR, and TCRdb holds only the in-frame ones, with some missing. Here the sample spans 150,000 to 170,000 clones, around 85% being singletons. The sequencing input was peripheral blood. These receptors were collected from a man between 60 and 75 years old with COVID-19, enrolled during active disease.

This clone was seen a single time. This chain links TRBV6-2 or TRBV6-3 with TRBJ2-5, with D possibly TRBD2 on 5 matching bases. This CDR3 is built from 17 residues. Germline V gene sequence: CDR1 MNHEY, CDR2 SVGEGT. The V gene lost 6 bases and the J gene lost 3 bases, with 23 bases spanning the gap. Here the CDR3 reads CASSQTPARAPKETQYF. Written as DNA, the CDR3 is TGTGCCAGCAGCCAGACCCCAGCGCGGGCCCCTAAAGAGACCCAGTACTTC.

The CDR3 here is CASSLGRGGRDTQYF. The CDR3 coding sequence is TGTGCCAGCAGTTTAGGGCGGGGAGGGAGAGATACGCAGTATTTT. This chain links TRBV28 with TRBJ2-3, with 7 bases that match TRBD2. Germline V lookup: CDR1 MDHEN, CDR2 SYDVKM. The CDR3 extends over 15 amino acids. V shed 2 bases, J shed 5 bases, and the junction held 7 bases outside the gene matches.

V usage is TRBV11-1 and J usage is TRBJ2-6; TRBD2 is a possible D gene (5 bases). The germline V gene has CDR1 SGHAT and CDR2 FQDESV (reference sequence). This CDR3 has 15 amino acids. Trimming removed 7 bases at V and 0 bases at J, with 10 bases between. The CDR3 is CASTQRGSGANVLTF. Here the CDR3 DNA reads TGTGCCAGCACCCAACGGGGCTCTGGGGCCAACGTCCTGACTTTC.

This chain links TRBV24-1 with TRBJ2-1, with TRBD1 matching 9 bases. The CDR3 is 17 amino acids. V trimming: 3 bases; J trimming: 4 bases; junction bases outside the gene matches: 9. The V gene's germline CDR1 is KGHDR and CDR2 SFDVKD. The CDR3 region has the DNA TGTGCCACCAGTGATCACCCTGCGGGACAGGGATACAATGAGCAGTTCTTC. It encodes CATSDHPAGQGYNEQFF.

This chain uses TRBV5-1 with TRBJ1-2; tentatively, D is TRBD1 (5 bases). This CDR3 is 14 amino acids long. Germline loops: CDR1 SGHRS, CDR2 YFSETQ. V was cut by 1 base and J by 0 bases, with 7 bases left in between. CDR3 in amino acids: CASSLQGPNYGYTF. In nucleotides, the CDR3 is TGCGCCAGCAGCTTGCAGGGCCCTAACTATGGCTACACCTTC.

CDR3 protein: CASSLIYSSYNEQFF. CDR3 DNA: TGTGCCAGCAGTTTAATATACAGCTCCTACAATGAGCAGTTCTTC. The gene calls are TRBV27 and TRBJ2-1; D remains unclear. CDR3 length: 15 amino acids. From germline, CDR1 is MNHEY and CDR2 SMNVEV (reference sequence). Trimming stripped 2 bases from V and 0 bases from J, with 8 bases between.

Comments on this clone: This sample also contains other DNA sequences that code for the same CDR3. The chain combines TRBV5-1 with TRBJ2-5, with TRBD2 matching 7 bases. CDR1 is SGHRS, CDR2 YFSETQ, per germline. CDR3 length: 14 amino acids. Germline trimming cut 4 bases from V and 2 bases from J; bases unmatched to any gene: 5. The CDR3 protein is CASSKAGPQETQYF. CDR3 DNA: TGCGCCAGCAGCAAAGCGGGGCCTCAAGAGACCCAGTACTTC.

The chain couples TRBV10-3 to TRBJ2-7; 7 positions agree with TRBD2. The V gene's germline CDR1 is ENHRY and CDR2 SYGVKD. The CDR3 runs to 13 residues. V shed 0 bases and J 5 bases; nucleotides not matched to a gene: 1. CDR3 sequence reads: CAISESGRDEQYF. CDR3 sequence (DNA): TGTGCCATCAGTGAGTCTGGGAGGGACGAGCAGTACTTC.

Concerning this clone: The sample holds other DNA sequences that translate to the same CDR3. The J gene is TRBJ1-1, the V gene TRBV19; possible D gene TRBD1, 5 bases. The CDR3 loop spans 14 amino acids. Germline CDR1 is LNHDA and CDR2 is SQIVND (reference sequence). V shed 3 bases and J shed 1 base, with 9 bases lying between them. The DNA for the CDR3 is TGTGCCAGTAGTATTTCCGGGGGGAACACTGAAGCTTTCTTT. Its protein product is CASSISGGNTEAFF.

The chain combines TRBV6-6 with TRBJ2-7; 9 bases are a match to TRBD2. J lost 2 bases, V lost 7 bases, and 6 bases had no gene match. Germline CDR1 reads MNHNY; CDR2 reads SVGAGI (reference sequence). This CDR3 is built from 14 residues. The CDR3 reads CASTPRGGPYEQYF. The CDR3 bases are TGTGCCAGCACCCCGCGGGGGGGCCCCTACGAGCAGTACTTC.

The chain links TRBV4-3 to TRBJ1-1, with TRBD1 identical over 11 bases. This CDR3 is 17 amino acids long. Trimming took 4 bases from V and 5 from J; bases not matched to a gene: 12. Germline CDR1 LGHNA, CDR2 YSLEER. The DNA of the CDR3 is TGCGCCAGCAGCCGTCAGGTTCGGACAGGGGGCTTGACTGAAGCTTTCTTT. This translates into CASSRQVRTGGLTEAFF.

The chain recombines TRBV18 with TRBJ2-5; D may be TRBD1 (6 bases). The CDR3 has 13 residues. Germline CDR1 is KGHSH and CDR2 is LQKENI. V lost 8 bases to trimming and J lost 5 bases, with 15 bases between them. CDR3 coding DNA: TGTGCCAGCCTACACAGGGACGAGGAGACCCAGTACTTC. Translation gives CASLHRDEETQYF.

The chain couples TRBV9 to TRBJ2-3; D is possibly TRBD2 (5 bases). Deletions cut 0 bases from V and 5 bases from J, with 13 bases between. Germline CDR1 is SGDLS and CDR2 is YYNGEE. The CDR3 contains 15 residues. Here the CDR3 reads CASSVVGLGRDTQYF. CDR3 bases: TGTGCCAGCAGCGTAGTAGGACTGGGTAGAGATACGCAGTATTTT.